The 11 T cell receptor beta chains below were found in one sample sequenced in a study of cytomegalovirus exposure and HLA in healthy donors. A multiplex PCR was run with 60 Vbeta primers and 13 Jbeta primers. Here immunoSEQ multiplex PCR was the method, and the copy in TCRdb shows in-frame clones only, minus some. The sample yields about 170,000 clones, 81% seen once. Sequences were obtained from PBMCs. Receptors were obtained from a woman aged 18-29 years in good health and CMV-seronegative.

The V call is TRBV6-5, the J call TRBJ2-5; D unresolved. V lost 1 base, J lost 5 bases, and 5 bases lay in between. CDR3 length: 12 amino acids. The germline V gene has CDR1 MNHEY and CDR2 SVGAGI. The CDR3, as DNA: TGTGCCAGCAGTTACTACGGGGAGACCCAGTACTTC. Its translation is CASSYYGETQYF.

The genes are TRBV29-1 and TRBJ2-1, with TRBD2 identical over 11 bases. Germline CDR1 reads SQVTM; CDR2 reads ANQGSEA. The length of the CDR3 is 17 residues. V lost 1 base, J lost 8 bases, and 13 bases stayed unmatched. The CDR3 DNA sequence: TGCAGCGTTGAAGGTAAATTACTAGCGGGAGCGCTCGATGAGCAGTTCTTC. Amino acids: CSVEGKLLAGALDEQFF.

The chain is built from TRBV28 and TRBJ2-5; 10 nucleotides line up with TRBD1. The CDR3 is 18 residues long. After removal of 0 bases from V and 6 bases from J, the junction contained 13 bases not matched to a gene. Germline V CDR1 and CDR2: MDHEN, SYDVKM. This CDR3 is CASSLWGPGDRGTKTQYF. The CDR3 bases are TGTGCCAGCAGTTTATGGGGCCCTGGGGACAGGGGTACGAAGACCCAGTACTTC.

This chain uses TRBV10-3 with TRBJ1-5, with 10 bases lining up with TRBD1. The CDR3 sequence is 15 residues long. The germline gives CDR1 ENHRY, CDR2 SYGVKD. V gave up 8 bases and J gave up 4 bases; unmatched junction bases: 8. CDR3 DNA sequence: TGTGCCATCGGGGGACAGGGGAGGCAAAATCAGCCCCAGCATTTT. Its translation: CAIGGQGRQNQPQHF.

This clone is a singleton in its sample. This chain links TRBV28 with TRBJ2-7, with 7 nucleotides matching TRBD2. J was trimmed by 2 bases and V by 6 bases; bases with no gene match: 10. The CDR3 consists of 15 residues. Germline values: CDR1 MDHEN, CDR2 SYDVKM. The CDR3 protein is CASRGYGTNTYEQYF. CDR3 DNA sequence: TGTGCCAGCAGGGGATACGGGACTAATACCTACGAGCAGTACTTC.

The gene calls are TRBV25-1 and TRBJ1-2; a weak D match, TRBD1 (6 bases). The CDR3 loop spans 14 amino acids. The V end was cut by 2 bases, the J end by 8 bases, with 15 bases between. Per germline, CDR1 MGHDK and CDR2 SYGVNS. This CDR3 is CASSEMDSLGGYTF. The CDR3 DNA reads as TGTGCCAGCAGTGAAATGGACAGCCTAGGAGGCTACACCTTC.

V gene TRBV7-9 combines with J gene TRBJ2-7; D remains unclear. The ends were cut back, 4 bases at V and 6 bases at J, with 7 bases in the middle. Germline V lookup: CDR1 SEHNR, CDR2 FQNEAQ (reference sequence). This CDR3 comprises 11 residues. CDR3 loop: CASSSSAEQYF. CDR3 coding DNA: TGTGCCAGCAGCTCCAGCGCCGAGCAGTACTTC.

The V and J genes are TRBV6-6 and TRBJ1-2; 7 positions agree with TRBD1. V lost 4 bases to trimming and J lost 2 bases; unmatched junction nucleotides: 7. This CDR3 region has 15 residues. Germline V gives CDR1 MNHNY, CDR2 SVGAGI (reference sequence). The CDR3 sequence is CASSFNLQGNYGYTF. CDR3 nucleotides: TGTGCCAGCAGTTTCAATTTACAGGGGAACTATGGCTACACCTTC.

This chain links TRBV10-3 with TRBJ1-2, with a possible D match to TRBD1 (5 bases). V shed 2 bases and J shed 8 bases, with 15 bases lying between them. This CDR3 contains 14 residues. CDR1 and CDR2 (germline): ENHRY, SYGVKD. The CDR3: CAISETLQGGGYTF. CDR3 bases: TGTGCCATCAGTGAGACCTTGCAGGGAGGGGGCTACACCTTC.

In this sample, this clone turned up once. The rearrangement links TRBV11-2 to TRBJ2-5; 7 nucleotides line up with TRBD2. The J call is in doubt because the DNA end fits TRBJ2-7 better. This CDR3 contains 13 residues. Germline V gene lookup returns CDR1 SGHAT and CDR2 FQNNGV. The CDR3 loop is CASRGGPNYEQYF. The CDR3, as DNA: TGTGCCTCTCGGGGAGGGCCCAATTACGAGCAGTACTTC.

The chain is built from TRBV5-5 and TRBJ2-5; D possibly corresponds to TRBD1 (6 bases). Germline CDR1 is SGHKS and CDR2 is YYEKEE (reference sequence). There are 16 residues in the CDR3. Trimming stripped 3 bases from V and 6 bases from J, with 21 bases between. The CDR3 DNA sequence: TGTGCCAGCAGCTCAAATCCCCCAGGGGCCTGGCAGACCCAGTACTTC. Amino acid sequence: CASSSNPPGAWQTQYF. The full variable domain, in which reference TRBV5-5 and TRBJ2-5 provide the parts outside the CDR3, is DAGVTQSPTHLIKTRGQQVTLRCSPISGHKSVSWYQQVLGQGPQFIFQYYEKEERGRGNFPDRFSARQFPNYSSELNVNALLLGDSALYLCASSSNPPGAWQTQYFGPGTRLLVL.